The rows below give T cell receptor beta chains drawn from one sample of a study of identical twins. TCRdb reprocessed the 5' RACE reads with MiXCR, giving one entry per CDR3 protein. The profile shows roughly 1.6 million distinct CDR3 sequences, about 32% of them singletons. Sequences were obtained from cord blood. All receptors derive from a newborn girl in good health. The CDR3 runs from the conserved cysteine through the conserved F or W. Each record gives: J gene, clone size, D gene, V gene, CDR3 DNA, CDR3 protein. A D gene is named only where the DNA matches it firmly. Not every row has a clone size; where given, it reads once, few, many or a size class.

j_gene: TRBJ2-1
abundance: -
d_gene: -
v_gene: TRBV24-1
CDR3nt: TGTGCCACCAGTGATTTATCCGATGGTGAGCAGTTCTTC
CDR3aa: CATSDLSDGEQFF

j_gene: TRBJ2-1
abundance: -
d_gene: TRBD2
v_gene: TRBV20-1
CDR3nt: TGCAGTGCTAGAGGCCTAGCGGGAGCGCTATACAATGAGCAGTTCTTC
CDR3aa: CSARGLAGALYNEQFF

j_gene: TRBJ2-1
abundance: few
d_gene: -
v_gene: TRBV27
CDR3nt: TGTGCCAGCAGCACCAGAGTAGGGGAACTAAACAATGAGCAGTTCTTC
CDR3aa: CASSTRVGELNNEQFF

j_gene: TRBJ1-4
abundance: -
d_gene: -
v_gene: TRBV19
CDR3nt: TGTGCCAGTAGACCGGACAGAACTAATGAAAAACTGTTTTTT
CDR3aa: CASRPDRTNEKLFF

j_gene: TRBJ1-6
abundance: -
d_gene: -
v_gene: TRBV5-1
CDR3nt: TGCGCCAGCAGTTTGTCACAGGGAATTGTGGGTTCACCCCTCCACTTT
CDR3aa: CASSLSQGIVGSPLHF

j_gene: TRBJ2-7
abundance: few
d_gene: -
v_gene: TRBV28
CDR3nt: TGTGCCAGCAGTCGCGGGTCTCTTCCCTACGAGCAGTACTTC
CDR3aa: CASSRGSLPYEQYF

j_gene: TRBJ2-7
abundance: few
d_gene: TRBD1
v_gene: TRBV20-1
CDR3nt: TGCAGTGCTAGAGGACAGGGGATCTACGAGCAGTACTTC
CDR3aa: CSARGQGIYEQYF

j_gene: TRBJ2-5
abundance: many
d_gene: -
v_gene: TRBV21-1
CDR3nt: TGTGCCAGCAGCCCCCGGTCCGGACTCGAAGAGACCCAGTACTTC
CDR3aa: CASSPRSGLEETQYF

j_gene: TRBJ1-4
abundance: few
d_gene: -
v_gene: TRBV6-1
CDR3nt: TGTGCCAGCAGTGAAGGAATTAATGAAAAACTGTTTTTT
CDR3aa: CASSEGINEKLFF

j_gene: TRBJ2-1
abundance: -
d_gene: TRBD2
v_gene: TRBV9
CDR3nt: TGTGCCAGCAGTCTGAGTGGGGCTAGCGGGTACAATGAGCAGTTCTTC
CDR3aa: CASSLSGASGYNEQFF

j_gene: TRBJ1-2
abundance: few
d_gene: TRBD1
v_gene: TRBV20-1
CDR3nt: TGCAGTGCCCGGACAGGGGCCTCCGCTAACTATGGCTACACCTTC
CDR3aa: CSARTGASANYGYTF

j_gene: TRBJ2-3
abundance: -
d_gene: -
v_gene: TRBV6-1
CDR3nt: TGTGCCAGCAGTGAAACCAAGGGGGGGAGAGATACGCAGTATTTT
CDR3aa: CASSETKGGRDTQYF

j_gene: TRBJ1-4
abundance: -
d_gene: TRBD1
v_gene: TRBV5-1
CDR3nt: TGCGCCAGCAGCATGGGACAGCCAAATGAAAAACTGTTTTTT
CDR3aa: CASSMGQPNEKLFF